A selection of T cell receptor beta chains follows, all from one sample in a study of cytomegalovirus exposure and HLA in healthy donors. Data came from immunoSEQ multiplex PCR; TCRdb stores just in-frame clones and leaves some out. Among over 150,000 clones listed, about 76% were seen once. Specimen: PBMCs. Receptors originate from a man between 25 and 39 years old in good health and CMV-seropositive. CDR3s include the opening cysteine and the closing phenylalanine or tryptophan. The D gene is left open where the match is weak.

CDR3: CASSQGEGYTF
DNA: TGTGCCAGCAGCCAGGGCGAAGGCTACACCTTC
D: NA
V: TRBV6-5
J: TRBJ1-2

CDR3: CASSFDTPIAFF
DNA: TGTGCCAGCAGTTTCGACACCCCAATCGCTTTCTTT
D: NA
V: TRBV7-2
J: TRBJ1-1

CDR3: CSVDRQGSYEQYF
DNA: TGCAGCGTTGACCGCCAGGGCAGCTACGAGCAGTACTTC
D: NA
V: TRBV29-1
J: TRBJ2-7

CDR3: CASGFEGTRNQPQHF
DNA: TGTGCTAGTGGTTTTGAGGGAACTAGAAATCAGCCCCAGCATTTT
D: NA
V: TRBV12-5
J: TRBJ1-5

CDR3: CASSINRNPGEKLFF
DNA: TGTGCCAGTAGTATAAATAGAAACCCGGGAGAAAAACTGTTTTTT
D: NA
V: TRBV19
J: TRBJ1-4

CDR3: CASSQTTTGYTEAFF
DNA: TGCGCCAGCAGCCAAACTACGACAGGGTACACTGAAGCTTTCTTT
D: TRBD1
V: TRBV4-1
J: TRBJ1-1

CDR3: CAWKNPDRANEKLFF
DNA: TGTGCCTGGAAAAATCCGGACAGGGCTAATGAAAAACTGTTTTTT
D: TRBD1
V: TRBV30
J: TRBJ1-4

CDR3: CASSIQRGPWETQYF
DNA: TGTGCCAGTAGTATCCAGCGGGGGCCTTGGGAGACCCAGTACTTC
D: TRBD2
V: TRBV19
J: TRBJ2-5

CDR3: CASSSTGWNYPFEAFF
DNA: TGTGCCAGCAGCTCGACAGGGTGGAACTACCCATTTGAAGCTTTCTTT
D: TRBD1
V: TRBV7-2
J: TRBJ1-1

CDR3: CATMSPGLVVDTQYF
DNA: TGTGCCACAATGAGTCCGGGACTAGTGGTGGATACGCAGTATTTT
D: TRBD2
V: TRBV15
J: TRBJ2-3